The T cell receptor (beta chain) under discussion was sequenced for a study of siplizumab effects on memory and regulatory T cells. Assaying covered about 10^5 TCR templates per sample. The data were produced by immunoSEQ multiplex PCR, yet TCRdb's version contains in-frame clones alone and is incomplete. The table has 50,000 to 55,000 clones, roughly 92% seen once. This clone appeared once. The sample was CD8+ T cells sorted from blood. The sequence came from a human donor in good health.

CDR3 protein: CASSLVRAEQFF. CDR3 nucleotides: TGTGCCAGCAGCTTAGTAAGGGCTGAGCAGTTCTTC. The chain is built from TRBV7-9 and TRBJ2-1; D remains unclear. CDR1 is SEHNR and CDR2 is FQNEAQ in the germline V gene (reference sequence). The length of the CDR3 is 12 residues. The V gene lost 1 base and the J gene lost 9 bases, with 7 bases spanning the gap.